The entry that follows covers one TCR beta chain sequence. The junction does not match germline at one end; this may be a read error. PCR involved 60 Vbeta and 13 Jbeta primers. Libraries were prepared by immunoSEQ multiplex PCR; TCRdb keeps only in-frame clonotypes and omits some of them. The sample has roughly 150,000 clones, around three quarters seen once. The CDR3 loop spans 13 amino acids. Germline V gene sequence: CDR1 SEHNR, CDR2 FQNEAQ (reference sequence). The data stem from a study of cytomegalovirus exposure and HLA in healthy donors. For the study at large: Genotyping showed approximately 81% of over 350 donors falling in the Caucasian-associated ancestry cluster.

Donors were ostensibly healthy at sampling, although undocumented immune exposures were probable. This sequence was found in a middle-aged man in good health and CMV-seronegative. The sample consisted of PBMCs. V is TRBV7-9 and J is TRBJ2-7; tentatively, D is TRBD1 (6 bases). The CDR3 DNA reads as TGTTCCAGCAGCCTTGGGGGCGGCTACGAGCAGTACTTC. Residues: CSSSLGGGYEQYF.